Following are 25 T cell receptor beta chains from one sample sequenced in a study of T cell responses to AZD1222 COVID-19 vaccine. Some clones are missing from TCRdb's copy, which holds only in-frame ones; the method was immunoSEQ multiplex PCR. The sample consists of 130,000 to 150,000 clones, 92% of them appearing once. The sample was peripheral blood, taken on day 0 of AZD1222 vaccination. The receptors shown here come from an adult in good health.

The chain is built from TRBV6-4 and TRBJ2-1; 8 bases line up with TRBD2. From germline, CDR1 is MRHNA and CDR2 SNTAGT. Losses at the gene ends were 5 bases for V and 3 bases for J; bases not matched to a gene: 6. The CDR3 consists of 15 residues. CDR3 protein: CASSIGAGGYNEQFF. Written as DNA, the CDR3 is TGTGCCAGCAGTATTGGGGCGGGAGGCTACAATGAGCAGTTCTTC.

V is TRBV27 and J is TRBJ2-2, with D possibly being TRBD2 (5 bases). The V end was cut by 4 bases, the J end by 13 bases, with 13 bases between. Per germline, CDR1 MNHEY and CDR2 SMNVEV (reference sequence). The length of the CDR3 is 12 residues. This CDR3 is CASSSGGGGLFF. For the CDR3, the DNA is TGTGCCAGCAGTTCCGGCGGCGGAGGGCTGTTTTTT.

A remark on this clone: An end of the junction does not agree with germline; a read error may underlie this. CDR3 nucleotide sequence: TGTGCCAGCAGGGGGACCCCCGGGAAAACCCACTTC. Translating gives CASRGTPGKTHF. The chain has TRBV28 and TRBJ2-5; TRBD1 or TRBD2 may be the D gene (5 bases each). The germline V gene has CDR1 MDHEN and CDR2 SYDVKM. This CDR3 is built from 12 residues.

The rearrangement links TRBV5-6 to TRBJ1-5; a possible D gene is TRBD1 (5 bases). The CDR3 covers 13 residues. Germline V gives CDR1 SGHDT, CDR2 YYEEEE. The V end was cut by 0 bases, the J end by 6 bases, with 7 bases between. The chain's CDR3 is CASSLAGTQPQHF. In DNA, the CDR3 is TGTGCCAGCAGCTTGGCAGGGACTCAGCCCCAGCATTTT.

The chain joins TRBV27 to TRBJ1-2, with 10 bases matching TRBD1. This CDR3 has 16 residues. The V gene end was trimmed by 2 bases and the J gene end by 4 bases; junction bases not matched to a gene: 7. Looked up from germline, CDR1 is MNHEY and CDR2 is SMNVEV (reference sequence). The CDR3 region has the DNA TGTGCCAGCAGTTTACGAGGGTGGGACAGGGGCTATGGCTACACCTTC. Protein product: CASSLRGWDRGYGYTF.

J is TRBJ1-1 and V is TRBV21-1; the D call in the table, TRBD1, was not verified against the DNA. TRBV21-1 is a known pseudogene. This CDR3 spans 17 amino acids. CDR3 sequence reads: CASSNLRTAPRNTEAFF. The CDR3 DNA follows: TGTGCCAGCAGCAACTTAAGGACAGCTCCCCGGAACACTGAAGCTTTCTTT.

The V gene is TRBV28, the J gene TRBJ2-2, with a weak D call TRBD2 (5 bases). Germline V gives CDR1 MDHEN, CDR2 SYDVKM. V lost 5 bases and J lost 6, with 22 bases in between. The CDR3 loop spans 17 amino acids. The CDR3 region has the DNA TGTGCCAGCAGTCCACTAGGATGGGTTGAGAAGGCCGGGGAGCTGTTTTTT. This sequence encodes CASSPLGWVEKAGELFF.

The gene calls are TRBV7-2 and TRBJ1-1; 8 nucleotides match TRBD1. Per the germline V gene, CDR1 is SGHTA and CDR2 is FQGNSA. V lost 0 bases, J lost 4 bases, and 1 base stayed unmatched. The CDR3 loop spans 14 amino acids. The CDR3 DNA reads TGTGCCAGCAGCTTAGCTACAGGGGGCACTGAAGCTTTCTTT. It codes for CASSLATGGTEAFF.

This CDR3 reads CASSLGVRGYGYTF. CDR3 nucleotide sequence: TGTGCCAGCAGCTTAGGCGTTAGGGGCTATGGCTACACCTTC. The chain joins TRBV7-8 to TRBJ1-2; D may be TRBD1 (5 bases). The CDR3 loop spans 14 amino acids. The V gene's germline CDR1 is SGHVS and CDR2 FQNEAQ. V was clipped by 1 base and J by 4 bases, with 10 bases between them. Full variable domain (rest looked up from reference TRBV7-8 and TRBJ1-2): GAGVSQSPRYKVAKRGQDVALRCDPISGHVSLFWYQQALGQGPEFLTYFQNEAQLDKSGLPSDRFFAERPEGSVSTLKIQRTQQEDSAVYLCASSLGVRGYGYTFGSGTRLTVV.

The chain combines TRBV11-2 with TRBJ1-1; the match to TRBD1 covers 9 bases. Unmatched junction bases numbered 9, after V lost 5 bases and J lost 5 bases. This CDR3 contains 15 residues. Looked up from germline, CDR1 is SGHAT and CDR2 is FQNNGV. The CDR3 nucleotides read TGTGCCAGCAGCACTTCACAGGGGGCGGGGACTGAAGCTTTCTTT. It translates to CASSTSQGAGTEAFF.

The rearrangement joins TRBV10-3 to TRBJ1-2; maybe TRBD1 (5 bases). V gave up 4 bases and J gave up 8 bases, with 11 bases separating them. The CDR3 has 12 amino acids. Germline loops: CDR1 ENHRY, CDR2 SYGVKD. The CDR3 coding sequence is TGTGCCATCAGTGGCCAGGGAGACGGCTACACCTTC. It specifies CAISGQGDGYTF.

The chain couples TRBV4-1 to TRBJ1-4; D unclear. Per the germline V gene, CDR1 is MGHRA and CDR2 is YSYEKL. The ends were cut back, 0 bases at V and 7 bases at J, with 15 bases in the middle. CDR3 length: 16 amino acids. The CDR3 coding sequence is TGCGCCAGCAGCCAAGATGACGGCGCTCTTTCTGAAAAACTGTTTTTT. It is translated as CASSQDDGALSEKLFF.

This clone was found a few times. The chain joins TRBV29-1 to TRBJ2-7, with D possibly TRBD2 on 5 matching bases. Germline values: CDR1 SQVTM, CDR2 ANQGSEA. This CDR3 spans 12 amino acids. Trimming stripped 6 bases from V and 7 bases from J, with 16 bases between. CDR3 sequence: CSVASSYSEQYF. The CDR3 coding sequence is TGCAGCGTCGCTAGCTCGTACAGTGAGCAGTACTTC.

V gene TRBV6-2 or TRBV6-3 combines with J gene TRBJ1-1; possibly TRBD1 for D (6 bases). Germline-derived CDR1 and CDR2 are MNHEY and SVGEGT. Deletions cut 7 bases from V and 0 bases from J, with 15 bases between. This CDR3 is built from 15 residues. CDR3: CASNPPGHMNTEAFF. CDR3 bases: TGTGCCAGCAACCCCCCGGGACACATGAACACTGAAGCTTTCTTT.

V is TRBV18 and J is TRBJ1-1; D is uncertain. This CDR3 contains 15 residues. Germline assignment: CDR1 KGHSH and CDR2 LQKENI. V lost 6 bases and J 1 base, leaving 15 bases between the germline ends. The CDR3 DNA follows: TGTGCCAGCTCTGCCTTACTCAAGGGGAACACTGAAGCTTTCTTT. It specifies CASSALLKGNTEAFF.

The rearrangement joins TRBV30 to TRBJ1-1; no reliable D call. Germline CDR1 is GTSNPN and CDR2 is SVGIG (reference sequence). With 0 bases removed from V and 5 bases from J, the gap between germline ends came to 7 bases. This CDR3 has 12 residues. CDR3 region: CAWSVGQTEAFF. CDR3 nucleotides: TGTGCCTGGAGTGTGGGTCAGACTGAAGCTTTCTTT.

This chain connects TRBV6-2 or TRBV6-3 to TRBJ1-5; perhaps TRBD1 as D (5 bases). V gave up 5 bases and J gave up 10 bases, with 18 bases separating them. The CDR3 is made up of 14 amino acids. Germline CDR1 is MNHEY and CDR2 is SVGEGT. CDR3 nucleotide sequence: TGTGCCAGCAGTCCACGGGACGGCTTACGACCCCAGCATTTT. Translated: CASSPRDGLRPQHF.

The chain uses TRBV5-4 and TRBJ2-6; a possible D gene is TRBD2 (6 bases). The CDR3 spans 20 residues. V gave up 5 bases and J gave up 0 bases, with 24 bases separating them. Per germline, CDR1 SGHNT and CDR2 YYREEE (reference sequence). Here the CDR3 reads CASRYSSAGTLSSGANVLTF. The CDR3 nucleotides read TGTGCCAGCAGATACTCCAGCGCGGGGACCCTTTCCTCTGGGGCCAACGTCCTGACTTTC.

The V gene is TRBV19, the J gene TRBJ2-1; D is possibly TRBD1 or TRBD2 (5 bases each). CDR3 length: 13 amino acids. CDR1 LNHDA and CDR2 SQIVND come from the germline V gene (reference sequence). Trimming took 4 bases from V and 15 from J, leaving 19 bases between them. This CDR3 reads CASSNTGTTIGFF. As DNA, the CDR3 is TGTGCCAGTAGTAACACCGGGACCACTATCGGGTTCTTC.

J is TRBJ1-2 and V is TRBV7-9, with TRBD1 as a possible D gene (5 bases). The CDR3 extends over 14 amino acids. The V end was cut by 4 bases, the J end by 4 bases, with 13 bases between. CDR1 is SEHNR, CDR2 FQNEAQ, per germline (reference sequence). CDR3 in amino acids: CASSSTGGPYGYTF. As DNA, the CDR3 is TGTGCCAGCAGCTCTACCGGGGGACCCTATGGCTACACCTTC.

The rearrangement uses TRBV6-8 and TRBJ1-5, with no clear D. The CDR3 consists of 11 residues. The ends were cut back, 11 bases at V and 4 bases at J, with 9 bases in the middle. CDR1 MNHGY and CDR2 SAAAGT come from the germline V gene. Here the CDR3 reads CAAAPNQPQHF. In DNA form, the CDR3 reads TGTGCCGCAGCCCCAAATCAGCCCCAGCATTTT.

The chain is built from TRBV10-3 and TRBJ2-1, with TRBD2 matching over 11 bases. The germline CDR1 and CDR2 sequences are ENHRY and SYGVKD. Trimming at V came to 4 bases and at J to 8 bases, leaving 10 bases not matched to a gene. The CDR3 has 16 residues. CDR3: CAISVTTSGSEDEQFF. DNA for the CDR3: TGTGCCATCAGTGTAACAACTAGCGGGAGCGAAGATGAGCAGTTCTTC.

J is TRBJ2-7 and V is TRBV5-1; TRBD2 matches 9 bases. V dropped 0 bases and J dropped 4; count of bases not matched to a gene: 2. CDR3 size: 14 residues. The germline CDR1 and CDR2 sequences are SGHRS and YFSETQ. In nucleotides, the CDR3 is TGCGCCAGCAGCTTGGCCCTAGCGGGGTACGAGCAGTACTTC. Translation: CASSLALAGYEQYF.

The rearrangement joins TRBV6-5 to TRBJ2-7; the D call may be TRBD1 or TRBD2 (6 bases each). The germline gives CDR1 MNHEY, CDR2 SVGAGI. V lost 6 bases, J lost 7 bases, and 19 bases lay in between. This CDR3 is built from 14 residues. CDR3 sequence reads: CASRDWRGTTEQYF. CDR3 bases: TGTGCCAGCAGGGACTGGAGGGGGACAACAGAGCAGTACTTC.

The chain is built from TRBV30 and TRBJ2-2, with TRBD1 matching 7 bases. V dropped 2 bases and J dropped 6; count of bases not matched to a gene: 3. The V gene's germline CDR1 is GTSNPN and CDR2 SVGIG (reference sequence). This CDR3 is 13 amino acids long. The CDR3 spells CAWSPTGAGELFF. The CDR3, as DNA: TGTGCCTGGAGTCCCACAGGGGCCGGGGAGCTGTTTTTT.